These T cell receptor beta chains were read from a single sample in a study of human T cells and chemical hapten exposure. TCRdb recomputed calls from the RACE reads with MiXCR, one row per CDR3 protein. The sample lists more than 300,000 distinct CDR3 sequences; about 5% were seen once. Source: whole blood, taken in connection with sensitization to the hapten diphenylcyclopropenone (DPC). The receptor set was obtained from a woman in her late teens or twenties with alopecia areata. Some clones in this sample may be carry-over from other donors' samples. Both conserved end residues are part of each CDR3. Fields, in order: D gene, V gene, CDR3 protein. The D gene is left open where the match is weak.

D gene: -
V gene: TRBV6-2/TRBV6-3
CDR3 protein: CASYGPRGANYGYTF

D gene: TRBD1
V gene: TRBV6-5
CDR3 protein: CASTDRGFNTEAFF

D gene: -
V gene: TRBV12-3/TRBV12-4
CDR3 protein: CASSPLGVGEKLFF

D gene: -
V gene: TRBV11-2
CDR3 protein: CASSLALVNYGYTF

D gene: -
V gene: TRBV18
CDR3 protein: CASSSPGTVLHEQYF

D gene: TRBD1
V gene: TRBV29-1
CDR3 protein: CSVHRGTGELFF

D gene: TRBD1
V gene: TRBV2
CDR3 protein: CASSGTGGNSGNTIYF

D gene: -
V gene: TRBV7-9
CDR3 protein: CASSGEGGQPQHF

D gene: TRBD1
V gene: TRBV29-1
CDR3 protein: CSAVFGTGLDTEAFF

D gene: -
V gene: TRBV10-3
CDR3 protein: CAIRVEDTQYF

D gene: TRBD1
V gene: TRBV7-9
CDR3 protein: CASASPDRVTDTQYF

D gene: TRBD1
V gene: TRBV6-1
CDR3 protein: CASSASRDRSHSNQPQHF

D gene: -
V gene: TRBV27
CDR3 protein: CASSREGVPYNEQFF

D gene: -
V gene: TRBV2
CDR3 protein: CASSVQGLGTEAFF

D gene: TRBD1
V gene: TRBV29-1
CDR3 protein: CSVERGQTGESYEQYF

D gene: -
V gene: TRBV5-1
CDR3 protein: CASSLGSGANVLTF

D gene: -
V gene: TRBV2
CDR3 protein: CASKFTGGSNQPQHF

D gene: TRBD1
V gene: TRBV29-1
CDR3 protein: CSVEGTGDYNEQFF

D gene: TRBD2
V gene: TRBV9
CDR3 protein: CASSVGAGGPGDTQYF

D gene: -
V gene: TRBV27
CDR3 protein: CASSDSINEKLFF

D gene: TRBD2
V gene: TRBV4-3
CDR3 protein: CASSQDPPSGGALISTYNEQFF

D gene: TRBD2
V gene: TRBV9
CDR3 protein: CASSVVASGGASTDTQYF

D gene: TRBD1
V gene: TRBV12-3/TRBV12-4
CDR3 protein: CASSLFRSAGGADTQYF

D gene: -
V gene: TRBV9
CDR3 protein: CASSVVGGEAFF

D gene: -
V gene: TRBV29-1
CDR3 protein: CSVVQGVVTSSYNEQFF

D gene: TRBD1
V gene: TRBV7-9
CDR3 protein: CASSSGDSIYYGYTF

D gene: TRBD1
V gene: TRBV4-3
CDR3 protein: CASSQDTGGIDTGELFF

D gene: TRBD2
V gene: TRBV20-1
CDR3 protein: CSARDFLAGAHVYNEQFF

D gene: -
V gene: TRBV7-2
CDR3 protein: CASSLAGGSSQPQHF

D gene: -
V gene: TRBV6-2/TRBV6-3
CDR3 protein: CASSNTGYYGYTF

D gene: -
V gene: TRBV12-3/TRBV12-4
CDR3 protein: CASSPGRVNSPLHF

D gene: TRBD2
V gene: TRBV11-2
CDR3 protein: CASALAGATDTQYF

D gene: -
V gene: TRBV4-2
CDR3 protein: CASSQVAGRGYTF

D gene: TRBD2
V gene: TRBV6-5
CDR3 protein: CASSYRTSGDRSLTDTQYF

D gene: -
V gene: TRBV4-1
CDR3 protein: CASSQGGWGSYEQYF

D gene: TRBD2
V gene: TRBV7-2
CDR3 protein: CASSFRLAQETQYF

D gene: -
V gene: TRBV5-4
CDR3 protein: CASSLGAQPGNEQLF

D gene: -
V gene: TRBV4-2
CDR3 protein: CASSHRSGADFLDTEAFF

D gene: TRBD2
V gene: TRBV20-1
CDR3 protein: CSARDLLAGGQDTQYF

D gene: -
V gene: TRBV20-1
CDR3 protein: CSASQGNEGTDTQYF

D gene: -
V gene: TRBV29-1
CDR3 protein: CSVRPGNEQFF